Listed here are 6 T cell receptor beta chains from one sample, sequenced in a study of CD8 T cells in ankylosing spondylitis. One entry per CDR3 protein, called by TCRdb with MiXCR from the 5' RACE reads. Of about 160,000 distinct CDR3 sequences listed, roughly 44% are singletons. The sequenced material came from synovial fluid, either unsorted or a sorted T cell fraction (not recorded which). The receptors originated from a male donor with ankylosing spondylitis.

This clonotype has more than one count but fewer than ten. V and J are TRBV4-2 and TRBJ2-7, with D tentatively TRBD2 (6 bases). The CDR3 has 14 amino acids. V was trimmed by 0 bases and J by 12 bases, leaving 18 bases between them. CDR1 is LGHNA and CDR2 is YNFKEQ in the germline V gene. The chain's CDR3 is CASSQDRVSGTLYF. CDR3 nucleotide sequence: TGTGCCAGCAGCCAAGATCGGGTTAGCGGCACTTTGTACTTC.

In its sample, this clonotype was seen a few times. The chain carries TRBV28 and TRBJ2-7; the match to TRBD2 covers 11 bases. CDR3 length: 16 amino acids. Germline-derived CDR1 and CDR2 are MDHEN and SYDVKM. With V trimmed by 4 bases and J by 1 base, 6 bases remained unmatched. The CDR3 protein is CASSYKLAGASYEQYF. CDR3 DNA sequence: TGTGCCAGCAGTTACAAACTAGCGGGAGCGTCCTACGAGCAGTACTTC.

The chain joins TRBV12-3 or TRBV12-4 to TRBJ2-4; 7 positions match TRBD1. The length of the CDR3 is 16 residues. Trimming took 3 bases from V and 1 from J; bases not matched to a gene: 6. The CDR3 DNA sequence: TGTGCCAGCAGTTTCGAGGGGGCAGATGCCAAAAACATTCAGTACTTC. This encodes CASSFEGADAKNIQYF.

This clonotype was recorded at least ten times. The chain carries TRBV5-1 and TRBJ2-7, with a tentative D call TRBD2 (5 bases). This CDR3 spans 16 amino acids. Deletions cut 3 bases from V and 1 base from J, with 17 bases between. In germline, CDR1 is SGHRS, CDR2 YFSETQ. CDR3 residues: CASSSYPSGGSYEQYF. As DNA, the CDR3 is TGCGCCAGCAGCTCGTACCCTTCAGGAGGTTCCTACGAGCAGTACTTC. The complete variable domain, with remaining parts taken from reference TRBV5-1 and TRBJ2-7, reads KAGVTQTPRYLIKTRGQQVTLSCSPISGHRSVSWYQQTPGQGLQFLFEYFSETQRNKGNFPGRFSGRQFSNSRSEMNVSTLELGDSALYLCASSSYPSGGSYEQYFGPGTRLTVT.

V and J are TRBV5-1 and TRBJ2-1; 7 nucleotides line up with TRBD2. The CDR3 sequence is 15 residues long. V shed 0 bases, J shed 14 bases, and the junction held 14 bases outside the gene matches. The germline CDR1 and CDR2 sequences are SGHRS and YFSETQ. The chain's CDR3 is CASSLAPSGLYPKFF. CDR3 nucleotides: TGCGCCAGCAGCTTGGCTCCTAGCGGCTTATACCCCAAGTTCTTC.

V and J are TRBV24-1 and TRBJ2-3; 7 bases are a match to TRBD2. The CDR3 has 14 amino acids. Germline lookup yields CDR1 KGHDR and CDR2 SFDVKD. Trimming removed 7 bases from V and 3 bases from J; junction bases left unmatched: 6. The CDR3 DNA reads as TGTGCCACCAGCGCCGGGCGGGGGACAGATACGCAGTATTTT. It codes for CATSAGRGTDTQYF.